A single TCR beta chain is shown here with its context. Profiled with immunoSEQ multiplex PCR; TCRdb holds only in-frame clones, not every one. The sample has 210,000 or so clones; 85% to 90% are singletons. The CDR3 has 15 residues. V lost 7 bases and J lost 0, with 10 bases in between. The germline V gene encodes CDR1 LNHDA and CDR2 SQIVND (reference sequence). These data are taken from a study of blood T cell repertoires in COVID-19. The sequence derives from a man in his fifties or sixties with acute or convalescent COVID-19. The J gene is TRBJ2-6, the V gene TRBV19; D is perhaps TRBD2 (5 bases). The material sequenced was peripheral blood. CDR3 nucleotides: TGTGCCAGTAATAGGAGGTTCTCTGGGGCCAACGTCCTGACTTTC. This sequence encodes CASNRRFSGANVLTF.